This entry features one T cell receptor (beta chain) sequence. No antigen is known for it. This entry comes from a study of cytomegalovirus exposure and HLA in healthy donors. Overall study context: Counted in an early data release were some 81 million unique TCRs from HLA-typed donors.

Whole-study results and caveats: Sequence variants that were highly shared formed a cluster that was likely a sequencing artifact.

PCR primers comprised 60 Vbeta and 13 Jbeta primers. Sequenced by immunoSEQ multiplex PCR; TCRdb stores in-frame clones only, minus some. The sample lists roughly 160,000 clones, 65% to 80% occurring once. The sequenced material came from PBMCs. The source of this sequence is a woman between 45 and 60 years old in good health and CMV-seropositive.

In DNA, the CDR3 is TGTGCCTGGAGTGGGTACGGGGGAGCGGGCACAGATACGCAGTATTTT. Its translation: CAWSGYGGAGTDTQYF. The V call is TRBV30, the J call TRBJ2-3; maybe TRBD2 (6 bases). V lost 1 base to trimming and J lost 1 base, with 15 bases between them. CDR1 is GTSNPN and CDR2 is SVGIG in the germline V gene (reference sequence). The CDR3 is made up of 16 amino acids.